Each of the 21 T cell receptor beta chains below was sequenced from the same sample in a study of T cell responses to AZD1222 COVID-19 vaccine (dated by TCRdb to the early 2020s). The sample's time point, from its label and the paper: about 28 days (+/-7) after the second vaccine dose. The library was obtained by the immunoSEQ multiplex PCR assay. TCRdb holds this immuneACCESS table with in-frame rearrangements only. Some clones are missing; in checked studies, unresolved V genes explain under half, and the rest has no known cause. This sample lists more than 150,000 clones; 85% to 95% were detected once. 1.5% to 2% of the sample comes from the top ten. Sequenced material: peripheral blood, taken 28 days after the second AZD1222 dose. These TCRs come from an adult who received the AZD1222 COVID-19 vaccine.

The genes are TRBV18 and TRBJ2-7; D gene unclear. In germline, CDR1 is KGHSH, CDR2 LQKENI. V lost 1 base, J lost 0 bases, and 7 bases lay in between. The CDR3 runs 14 residues. The CDR3 DNA reads TGTGCCAGCTCACCACAGACCCCCTCCTACGAGCAGTACTTC. It is translated as CASSPQTPSYEQYF. Full variable domain (missing parts from reference TRBV18 and TRBJ2-7): NAGVMQNPRHLVRRRGQEARLRCSPMKGHSHVYWYRQLPEEGLKFMVYLQKENIIDESGMPKERFSAEFPKEGPSILRIQQVVRGDSAAYFCASSPQTPSYEQYFGPGTRLTVT.

The chain employs TRBV27 and TRBJ2-7; 9 bases align to TRBD1. Trimming removed 4 bases from V and 6 bases from J; junction bases left unmatched: 13. Germline loops: CDR1 MNHEY, CDR2 SMNVEV (reference sequence). CDR3 size: 16 residues. CDR3 DNA sequence: TGTGCCAGCAGTTCCCCTATCGAGGGACAGGGAGGCGAGCAGTACTTC. Its translation is CASSSPIEGQGGEQYF.

The rearrangement uses TRBV9 and TRBJ2-5; D unclear. Germline V gene data show CDR1 as SGDLS and CDR2 as YYNGEE. V dropped 0 bases and J dropped 5 bases, with 11 bases sitting between them. This CDR3 contains 14 residues. The CDR3 nucleotides read TGTGCCAGCAGCGTAGTGGGTGGAAGGGAGACCCAGTACTTC. This gives the protein CASSVVGGRETQYF.

The chain employs TRBV5-1 and TRBJ1-5; D is uncertain. V lost 0 bases and J lost 9, with 16 bases in between. Germline V gene data show CDR1 as SGHRS and CDR2 as YFSETQ. This CDR3 region has 15 residues. In DNA form, the CDR3 reads TGCGCCAGCAGCTTGGTTCGTTATGGGCCACGGCCCCAGCATTTT. The encoded protein is CASSLVRYGPRPQHF.

The V and J genes are TRBV10-3 and TRBJ1-1; the D is unclear. Looked up from germline, CDR1 is ENHRY and CDR2 is SYGVKD. The CDR3 spans 17 residues. V was shortened by 4 bases and J by 0 bases, with 18 bases between the two germline ends. This CDR3 is CAISVHSSELMNTEAFF. The CDR3, as DNA: TGTGCCATCAGTGTACATAGTTCGGAACTCATGAACACTGAAGCTTTCTTT.

The rearrangement links TRBV6-5 to TRBJ1-2, with unresolved D. CDR1 is MNHEY and CDR2 is SVGAGI in the germline V gene. This CDR3 is 14 amino acids long. The V gene lost 6 bases and the J gene lost 4 bases, with 15 bases spanning the gap. The CDR3 sequence is CASRPPSRSYGYTF. As DNA, the CDR3 is TGTGCCAGCAGACCGCCCAGTCGCAGCTATGGCTACACCTTC.

This chain links TRBV19 with TRBJ1-1, with 9 bases identical to TRBD1. Unmatched junction bases numbered 7, after V lost 3 bases and J lost 5 bases. Germline CDR1 and CDR2: LNHDA and SQIVND (reference sequence). This CDR3 region has 15 residues. CDR3 protein: CASSIYGTGKTEAFF. For the CDR3, the DNA is TGTGCCAGTAGTATTTATGGGACAGGGAAAACTGAAGCTTTCTTT.

The chain links TRBV6-1 to TRBJ2-1; 9 bases line up with TRBD2. The V gene end was trimmed by 2 bases and the J gene end by 15 bases; junction bases not matched to a gene: 14. CDR1 and CDR2 (germline): MNHNS, SASEGT. CDR3 length: 15 residues. CDR3 bases: TGTGCCAGCAGTGAACGCCCTAGCGGGATAGTCCCATGGTTCTTC. This translates into CASSERPSGIVPWFF.

The chain joins TRBV6-5 to TRBJ1-5; unclear D gene. CDR1 and CDR2 (germline): MNHEY, SVGAGI. Between the trimmed V and J ends, which lost 6 bases and 3 bases, there was a span of 15 bases. The CDR3 extends over 15 amino acids. The CDR3 sequence: CASRINRAFNQPQHF. The DNA of the CDR3 is TGTGCCAGCAGGATAAACCGGGCCTTCAATCAGCCCCAGCATTTT.

The gene calls are TRBV27 and TRBJ1-2, with D uncertain. Per germline, CDR1 MNHEY and CDR2 SMNVEV (reference sequence). The ends were cut back, 2 bases at V and 0 bases at J, with 10 bases in the middle. The CDR3 is 15 amino acids. The CDR3 sequence: CASSLLPQANYGYTF. As DNA, the CDR3 is TGTGCCAGCAGTTTACTCCCTCAAGCTAACTATGGCTACACCTTC.

Regarding this clone: This specimen includes other DNA sequences encoding the same CDR3. V and J are TRBV4-1 and TRBJ2-7, with 7 positions matching TRBD1. There are 13 residues in the CDR3. Trimming took 4 bases from V and 4 from J; bases not matched to a gene: 4. The V gene's germline CDR1 is MGHRA and CDR2 YSYEKL. The DNA for the CDR3 is TGCGCCAGCAGCCCCCGACAGGGATACGAGCAGTACTTC. As protein: CASSPRQGYEQYF.

J is TRBJ2-4 and V is TRBV5-1, with 15 positions matching TRBD2. This CDR3 comprises 17 residues. The V gene end was trimmed by 4 bases and the J gene end by 8 bases; junction bases not matched to a gene: 10. CDR1 and CDR2 (germline): SGHRS, YFSETQ. The chain's CDR3 is CASSKRTSGRAEDIQYF. CDR3 DNA sequence: TGCGCCAGCAGCAAGAGGACTAGCGGGAGGGCCGAGGACATTCAGTACTTC.

The rearrangement joins TRBV6-5 to TRBJ2-7, with TRBD1 matching over 10 bases. CDR1 and CDR2 (germline): MNHEY, SVGAGI. The CDR3 is 15 amino acids. V lost 0 bases and J lost 6; bases outside the gene matches: 5. The CDR3 DNA sequence: TGTGCCAGCAGTTACTCTGGGACAGGGGATAGCGAGCAGTACTTC. Translation gives CASSYSGTGDSEQYF.

CDR3 loop: CASSPLNTIYF. The CDR3 region has the DNA TGTGCCAGCAGCCCCCTGAACACCATATATTTT. V gene TRBV11-2 combines with J gene TRBJ1-3; D is unclear. Per germline, CDR1 SGHAT and CDR2 FQNNGV. The CDR3 sequence is 11 residues long. V lost 5 bases and J lost 7, with 6 bases in between.

J is TRBJ2-3 and V is TRBV6-5, with 7 bases that match TRBD1. CDR3 length: 13 residues. Trimming cost V 6 bases and J 6 bases; bases outside gene matches: 6. Germline CDR1 MNHEY, CDR2 SVGAGI. CDR3: CASSTGVADTQYF. The CDR3 bases are TGTGCCAGCAGCACAGGGGTCGCCGATACGCAGTATTTT.

V gene TRBV5-1 combines with J gene TRBJ1-2; 10 bases fit TRBD1. CDR1 and CDR2 (germline): SGHRS, YFSETQ. V lost 0 bases to trimming and J lost 6 bases; unmatched junction nucleotides: 8. CDR3 length equals 16 residues. CDR3 sequence reads: CASSLVWDRGNNGYTF. Written as DNA, the CDR3 is TGCGCCAGCAGCTTGGTTTGGGACAGGGGTAATAATGGCTACACCTTC. The variable domain in full, with the rest retrieved from reference TRBV5-1 and TRBJ1-2, is KAGVTQTPRYLIKTRGQQVTLSCSPISGHRSVSWYQQTPGQGLQFLFEYFSETQRNKGNFPGRFSGRQFSNSRSEMNVSTLELGDSALYLCASSLVWDRGNNGYTFGSGTRLTVV.

The chain has TRBV19 and TRBJ1-5; D may be TRBD1 (6 bases). V shed 2 bases and J shed 9 bases, with 23 bases lying between them. CDR1 and CDR2 (germline): LNHDA, SQIVND (reference sequence). The CDR3 has 17 amino acids. CDR3 DNA: TGTGCCAGTAGTATATCGACGGCGGGGGCCCGGCCGACGCCCCAGCATTTT. It translates to CASSISTAGARPTPQHF.

This chain uses TRBV6-5 with TRBJ1-5; 8 bases are shared with TRBD1. Germline-derived CDR1 and CDR2 are MNHEY and SVGAGI. Trimming took 6 bases from V and 2 from J; bases not matched to a gene: 3. The CDR3 is 14 amino acids. This chain's CDR3 is CASSPQGGNQPQHF. Here the CDR3 DNA reads TGTGCCAGCAGCCCACAGGGGGGCAATCAGCCCCAGCATTTT.

The chain employs TRBV28 and TRBJ2-6, with D perhaps assigned TRBD1 or TRBD2 (5 bases each). The germline V gene encodes CDR1 MDHEN and CDR2 SYDVKM. Deletions cut 2 bases from V and 2 bases from J, with 10 bases between. The CDR3 loop spans 16 amino acids. The CDR3, as DNA: TGTGCCAGCAGTTTAATCGGGGCAGCTGGGGCCAACGTCCTGACTTTC. It codes for CASSLIGAAGANVLTF.

V is TRBV29-1 and J is TRBJ2-2; 7 bases are a match to TRBD2. This CDR3 has 11 residues. CDR1 SQVTM and CDR2 ANQGSEA come from the germline V gene. J gave up 13 bases and V 0 bases, and 2 bases lay outside the gene matches. Written as DNA, the CDR3 is TGCAGCGTTGAAGATACGGGAGGGCTGTTTTTT. Its protein is CSVEDTGGLFF.

The CDR3 reads CASSIVQGSGNTEAFF. Written as DNA, the CDR3 is TGTGCCAGTAGTATAGTACAGGGATCGGGGAACACTGAAGCTTTCTTT. The chain is built from TRBV19 and TRBJ1-1, with D possibly matching TRBD1 (6 bases). The CDR3 is 16 residues long. Germline CDR1 reads LNHDA; CDR2 reads SQIVND (reference sequence). V lost 1 base and J lost 1, with 13 bases in between.